This T cell receptor beta chain comes out of a study of beta chain features in type 1 diabetes. The overall study: Patients did not differ from healthy donors in age, gender or cell yield.

What was sequenced were expressed TCRB transcripts, since all of the isolated RNA had been reverse transcribed. The data were produced by immunoSEQ multiplex PCR, yet TCRdb's version contains in-frame clones alone and is incomplete. The sample gives around 240,000 clones, under 20% of which show up once; approximately 0.081% is in the top ten. A sort by CD45RO/CCR7/CD25/CD127/CD95/CD27 yielded CD4+ naive, central memory, regulatory and stem cell-like memory cells. Sorting gave populations that all exceeded 98% purity. The ends were cut back, 8 bases at V and 1 base at J, with 11 bases in the middle. Per germline, CDR1 MDHEN and CDR2 SYDVKM. The CDR3 runs to 14 residues. As to this clone: Its specificity is unknown.

Study observations and caveats: Shortening that was moderate but significant affected the TCRB CDR3s of Type 1 diabetes patients in all four CD4+ subsets.

Sequencing was done on a sample of naive CD4+ T cells from blood. The TCR originated in a man aged 25 to 40 with type 1 diabetes. The chain recombines TRBV28 with TRBJ2-2; D perhaps matches TRBD2 (5 bases). Here the CDR3 reads CASLTSVNTGELFF. CDR3 bases: TGTGCCAGCCTTACTAGTGTGAACACCGGGGAGCTGTTTTTT.